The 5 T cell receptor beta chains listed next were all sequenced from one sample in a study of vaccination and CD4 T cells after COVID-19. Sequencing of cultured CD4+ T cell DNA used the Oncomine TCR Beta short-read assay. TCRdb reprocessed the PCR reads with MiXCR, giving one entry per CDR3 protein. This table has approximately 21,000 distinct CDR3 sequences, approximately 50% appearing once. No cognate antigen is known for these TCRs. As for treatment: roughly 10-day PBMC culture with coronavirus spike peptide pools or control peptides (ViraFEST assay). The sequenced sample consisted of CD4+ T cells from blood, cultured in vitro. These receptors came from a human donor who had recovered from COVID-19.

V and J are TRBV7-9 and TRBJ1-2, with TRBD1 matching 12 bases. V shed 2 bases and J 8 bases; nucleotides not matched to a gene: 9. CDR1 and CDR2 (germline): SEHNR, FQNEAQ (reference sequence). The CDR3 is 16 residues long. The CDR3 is CASSLNPGQGAGGYTF. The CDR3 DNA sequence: TGTGCCAGCAGCTTAAATCCGGGACAGGGGGCGGGCGGCTACACCTTC.

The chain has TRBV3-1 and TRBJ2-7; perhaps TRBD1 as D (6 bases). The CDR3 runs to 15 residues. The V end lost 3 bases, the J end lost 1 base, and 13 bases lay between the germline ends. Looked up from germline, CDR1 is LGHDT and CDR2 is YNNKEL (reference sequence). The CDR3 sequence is CASSHRQVWSYEQYF. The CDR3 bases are TGTGCCAGCAGCCATCGACAGGTGTGGTCCTACGAGCAGTACTTC.

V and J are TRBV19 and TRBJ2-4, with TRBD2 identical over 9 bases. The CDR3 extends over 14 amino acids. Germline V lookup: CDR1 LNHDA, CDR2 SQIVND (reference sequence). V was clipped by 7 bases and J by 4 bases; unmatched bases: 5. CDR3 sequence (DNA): TGTGCCAGTATGAATAGCGGGGGAAAAAACATTCAGTACTTC. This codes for CASMNSGGKNIQYF.

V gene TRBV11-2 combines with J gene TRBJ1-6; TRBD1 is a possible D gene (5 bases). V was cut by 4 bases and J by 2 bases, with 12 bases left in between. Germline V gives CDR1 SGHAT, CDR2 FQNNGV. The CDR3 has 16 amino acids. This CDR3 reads CASSSLRGPYNSPLHF. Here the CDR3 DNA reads TGTGCCAGCAGCTCGTTGAGGGGACCCTATAATTCACCCCTCCACTTT.

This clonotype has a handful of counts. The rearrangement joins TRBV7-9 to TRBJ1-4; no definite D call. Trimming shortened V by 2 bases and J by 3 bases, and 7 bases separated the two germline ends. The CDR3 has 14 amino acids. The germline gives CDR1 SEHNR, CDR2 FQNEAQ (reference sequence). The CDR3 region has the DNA TGTGCCAGCAGCTTAATGGGATCTAATGAAAAACTGTTTTTT. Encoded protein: CASSLMGSNEKLFF. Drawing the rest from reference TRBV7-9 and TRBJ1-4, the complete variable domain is DTGVSQNPRHKITKRGQNVTFRCDPISEHNRLYWYRQTLGQGPEFLTYFQNEAQLEKSRLLSDRFSAERPKGSFSTLEIQRTEQGDSAMYLCASSLMGSNEKLFFGSGTQLSVL.